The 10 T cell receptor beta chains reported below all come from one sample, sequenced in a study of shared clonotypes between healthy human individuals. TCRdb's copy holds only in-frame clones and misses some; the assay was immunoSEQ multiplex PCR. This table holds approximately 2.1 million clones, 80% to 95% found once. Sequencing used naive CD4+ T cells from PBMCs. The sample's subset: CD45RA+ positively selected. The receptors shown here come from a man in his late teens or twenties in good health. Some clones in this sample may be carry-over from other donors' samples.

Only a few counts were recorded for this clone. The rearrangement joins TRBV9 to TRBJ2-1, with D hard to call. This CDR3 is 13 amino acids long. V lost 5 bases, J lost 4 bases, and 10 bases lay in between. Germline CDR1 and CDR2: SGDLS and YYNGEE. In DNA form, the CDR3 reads TGTGCCAGCAGAATGCCCCCTTACAATGAGCAGTTCTTC. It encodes CASRMPPYNEQFF.

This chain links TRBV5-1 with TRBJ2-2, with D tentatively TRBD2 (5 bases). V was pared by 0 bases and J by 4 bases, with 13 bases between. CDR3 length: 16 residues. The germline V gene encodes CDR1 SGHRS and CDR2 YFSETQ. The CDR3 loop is CASSLDPIRGTGELFF. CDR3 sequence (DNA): TGCGCCAGCAGCTTGGATCCAATACGGGGCACCGGGGAGCTGTTTTTT.

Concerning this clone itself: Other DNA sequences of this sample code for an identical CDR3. The CDR3 coding sequence is TGTGCCAGCAGCTTGGCCCGACAGGGGAACACTGAAGCTTTCTTT. As protein: CASSLARQGNTEAFF. The rearrangement joins TRBV5-4 to TRBJ1-1; TRBD1 aligns across 7 bases. The CDR3 length is 15 residues. V lost 0 bases and J lost 1; bases outside the gene matches: 3. Germline-derived CDR1 and CDR2 are SGHNT and YYREEE (reference sequence).

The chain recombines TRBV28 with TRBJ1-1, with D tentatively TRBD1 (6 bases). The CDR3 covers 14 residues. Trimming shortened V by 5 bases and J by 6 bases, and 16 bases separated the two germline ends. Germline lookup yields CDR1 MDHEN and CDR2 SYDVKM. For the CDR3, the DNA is TGTGCCAGCAGTGCCACCTACAGGGACGCTGAAGCTTTCTTT. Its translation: CASSATYRDAEAFF.

The CDR3 region has the DNA TGCACCTCTCCAGGTCAGAGCGGGAGTAGCACCGGGGAGCTGTTTTTT. Amino acid sequence: CTSPGQSGSSTGELFF. V and J are TRBV29-1 and TRBJ2-2; 8 bases are a match to TRBD2. From germline, CDR1 is SQVTM and CDR2 ANQGSEA. The CDR3 runs to 16 residues.

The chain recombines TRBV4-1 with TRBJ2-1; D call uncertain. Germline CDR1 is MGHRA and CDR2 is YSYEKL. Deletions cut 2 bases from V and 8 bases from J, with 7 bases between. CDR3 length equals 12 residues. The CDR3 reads CASSQPQDEQFF. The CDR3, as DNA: TGCGCCAGCAGCCAACCTCAGGATGAGCAGTTCTTC.

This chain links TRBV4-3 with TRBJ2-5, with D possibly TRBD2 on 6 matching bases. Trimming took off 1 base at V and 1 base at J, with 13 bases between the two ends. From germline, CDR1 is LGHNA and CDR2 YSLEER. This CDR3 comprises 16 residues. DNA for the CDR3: TGCGCCAGCAGCCAAGGGAGGGGTTACAGCCAAGAGACCCAGTACTTC. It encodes CASSQGRGYSQETQYF.

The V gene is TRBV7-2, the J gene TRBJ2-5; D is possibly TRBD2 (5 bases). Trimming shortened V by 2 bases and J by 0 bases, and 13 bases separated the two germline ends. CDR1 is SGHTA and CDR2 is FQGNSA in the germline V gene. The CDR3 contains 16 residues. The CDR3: CASSLMASGYQETQYF. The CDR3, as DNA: TGTGCCAGCAGCTTAATGGCGAGCGGATACCAAGAGACCCAGTACTTC.

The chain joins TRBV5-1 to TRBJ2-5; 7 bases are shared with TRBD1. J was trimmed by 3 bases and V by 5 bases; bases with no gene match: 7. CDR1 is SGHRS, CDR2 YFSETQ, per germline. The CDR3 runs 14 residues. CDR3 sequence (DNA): TGCGCCAGCAGGGAGCAGGGGGAGAAAGAGACCCAGTACTTC. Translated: CASREQGEKETQYF. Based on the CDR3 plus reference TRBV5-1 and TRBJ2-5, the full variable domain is KAGVTQTPRYLIKTRGQQVTLSCSPISGHRSVSWYQQTPGQGLQFLFEYFSETQRNKGNFPGRFSGRQFSNSRSEMNVSTLELGDSALYLCASREQGEKETQYFGPGTRLLVL.

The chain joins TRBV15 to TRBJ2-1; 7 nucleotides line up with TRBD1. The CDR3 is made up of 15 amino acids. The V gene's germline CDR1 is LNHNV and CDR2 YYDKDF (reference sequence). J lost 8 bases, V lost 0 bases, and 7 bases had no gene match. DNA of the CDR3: TGTGCCACCAGCAGAGAGGGACAGATGTTCGATGAGCAGTTCTTC. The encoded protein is CATSREGQMFDEQFF.